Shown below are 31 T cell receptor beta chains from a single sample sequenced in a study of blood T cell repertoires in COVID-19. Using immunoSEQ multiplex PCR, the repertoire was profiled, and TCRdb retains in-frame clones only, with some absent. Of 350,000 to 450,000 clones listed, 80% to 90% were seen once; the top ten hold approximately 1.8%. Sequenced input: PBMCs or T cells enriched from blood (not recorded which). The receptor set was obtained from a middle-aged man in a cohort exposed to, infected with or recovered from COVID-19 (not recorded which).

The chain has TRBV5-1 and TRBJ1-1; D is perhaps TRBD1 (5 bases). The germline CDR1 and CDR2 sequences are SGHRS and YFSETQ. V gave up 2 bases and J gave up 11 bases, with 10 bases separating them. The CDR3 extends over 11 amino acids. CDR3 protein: CASSLGGTAFF. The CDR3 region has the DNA TGCGCCAGCAGCTTAGGAGGGACGGCTTTCTTT. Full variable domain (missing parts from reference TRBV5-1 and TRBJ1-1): KAGVTQTPRYLIKTRGQQVTLSCSPISGHRSVSWYQQTPGQGLQFLFEYFSETQRNKGNFPGRFSGRQFSNSRSEMNVSTLELGDSALYLCASSLGGTAFFGQGTRLTVV.

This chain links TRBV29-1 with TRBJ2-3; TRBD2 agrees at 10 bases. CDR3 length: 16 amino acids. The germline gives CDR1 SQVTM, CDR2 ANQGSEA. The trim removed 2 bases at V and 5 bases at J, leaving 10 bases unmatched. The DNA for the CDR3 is TGCAGCGTTGAAAGCCTAGCGGGAGCTGGTGGAGATACGCAGTATTTT. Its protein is CSVESLAGAGGDTQYF.

CDR3 coding DNA: TGTGCCAGCAGCCCCTCGGGGGGCACCGGGGAGCTGTTTTTT. This gives the protein CASSPSGGTGELFF. The chain combines TRBV7-3 with TRBJ2-2; 7 positions match TRBD2. CDR1 and CDR2 from the germline V gene are SGHTA and FQGTGA. Unmatched junction bases numbered 4, after V lost 5 bases and J lost 4 bases. CDR3 length: 14 amino acids.

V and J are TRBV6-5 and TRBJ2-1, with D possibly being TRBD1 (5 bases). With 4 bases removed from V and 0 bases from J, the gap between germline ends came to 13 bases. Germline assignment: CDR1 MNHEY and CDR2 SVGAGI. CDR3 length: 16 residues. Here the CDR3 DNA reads TGTGCCAGCAGTTCCAGACAGCGAAGCTCCTACAATGAGCAGTTCTTC. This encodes CASSSRQRSSYNEQFF.

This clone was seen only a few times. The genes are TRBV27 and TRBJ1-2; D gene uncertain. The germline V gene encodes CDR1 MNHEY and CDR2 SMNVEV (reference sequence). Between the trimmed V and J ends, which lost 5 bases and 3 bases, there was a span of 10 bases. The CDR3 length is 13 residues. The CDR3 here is CASSVNEDYGYTF. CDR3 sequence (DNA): TGTGCCAGCAGTGTCAATGAGGACTATGGCTACACCTTC.

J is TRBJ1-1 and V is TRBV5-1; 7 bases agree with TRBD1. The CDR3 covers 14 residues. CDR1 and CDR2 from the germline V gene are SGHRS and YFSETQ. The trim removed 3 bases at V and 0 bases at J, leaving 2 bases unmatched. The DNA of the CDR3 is TGCGCCAGCAGCTCGGGACAGATGAACACTGAAGCTTTCTTT. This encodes CASSSGQMNTEAFF.

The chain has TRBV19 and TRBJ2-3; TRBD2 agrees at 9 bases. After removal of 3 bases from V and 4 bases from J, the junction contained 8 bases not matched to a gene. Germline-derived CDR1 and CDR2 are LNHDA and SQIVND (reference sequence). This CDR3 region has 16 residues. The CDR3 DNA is TGTGCCAGTAGTATTTTTAGCGGGAGTGCAGCAGATACGCAGTATTTT. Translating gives CASSIFSGSAADTQYF.

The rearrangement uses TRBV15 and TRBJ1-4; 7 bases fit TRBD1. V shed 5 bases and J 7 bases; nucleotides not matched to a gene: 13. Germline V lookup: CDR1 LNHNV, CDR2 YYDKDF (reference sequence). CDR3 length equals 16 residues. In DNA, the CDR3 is TGTGCCACCAGCCGGACAGGTTCGACAAAATTTGAAAAACTGTTTTTT. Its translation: CATSRTGSTKFEKLFF.

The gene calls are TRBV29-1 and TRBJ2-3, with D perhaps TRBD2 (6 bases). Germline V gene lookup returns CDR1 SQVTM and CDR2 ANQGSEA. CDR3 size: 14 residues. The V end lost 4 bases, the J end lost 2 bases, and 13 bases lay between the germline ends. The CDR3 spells CSVAVGGVTDTQYF. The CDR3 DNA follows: TGCAGCGTTGCAGTCGGAGGGGTCACAGATACGCAGTATTTT.

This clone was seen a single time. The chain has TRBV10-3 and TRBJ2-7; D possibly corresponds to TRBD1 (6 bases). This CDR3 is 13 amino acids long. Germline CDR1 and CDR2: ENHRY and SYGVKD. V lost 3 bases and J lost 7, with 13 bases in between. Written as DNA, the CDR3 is TGTGCCATCAGTGAACAGGGCTCTGGGGAGCAGTACTTC. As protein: CAISEQGSGEQYF.

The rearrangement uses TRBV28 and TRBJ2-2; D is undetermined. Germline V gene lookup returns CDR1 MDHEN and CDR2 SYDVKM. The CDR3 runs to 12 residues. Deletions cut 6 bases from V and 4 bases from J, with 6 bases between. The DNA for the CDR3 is TGTGCCAGCAGCATTTCCACCGGGGAGCTGTTTTTT. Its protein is CASSISTGELFF.

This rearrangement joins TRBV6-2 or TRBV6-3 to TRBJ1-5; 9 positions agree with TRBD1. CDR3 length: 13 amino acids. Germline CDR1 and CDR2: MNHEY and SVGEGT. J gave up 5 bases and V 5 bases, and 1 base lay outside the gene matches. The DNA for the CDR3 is TGTGCCAGCAGTAGGGACAGGGATCAGCCCCAGCATTTT. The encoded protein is CASSRDRDQPQHF.

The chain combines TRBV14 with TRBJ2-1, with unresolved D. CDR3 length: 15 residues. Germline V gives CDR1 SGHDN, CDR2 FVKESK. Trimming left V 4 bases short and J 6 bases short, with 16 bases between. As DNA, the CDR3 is TGTGCCAGCAGCCCCAAGGTACTACCTTCCAATGAGCAGTTCTTC. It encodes CASSPKVLPSNEQFF.

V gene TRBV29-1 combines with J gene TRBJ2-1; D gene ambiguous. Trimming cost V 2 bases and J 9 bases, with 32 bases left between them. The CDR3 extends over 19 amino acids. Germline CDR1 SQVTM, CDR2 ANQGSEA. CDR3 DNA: TGCAGCGTTGAAATCGTTAGGTTCGCGGTCGCCACAATTAGTGGTGAGCAGTTCTTC. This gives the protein CSVEIVRFAVATISGEQFF.

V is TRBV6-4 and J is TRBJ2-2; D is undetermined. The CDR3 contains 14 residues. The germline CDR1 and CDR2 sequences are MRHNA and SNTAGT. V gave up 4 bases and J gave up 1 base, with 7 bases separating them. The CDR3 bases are TGTGCCAGCAGTGCTGCGGTGAACACCGGGGAGCTGTTTTTT. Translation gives CASSAAVNTGELFF.

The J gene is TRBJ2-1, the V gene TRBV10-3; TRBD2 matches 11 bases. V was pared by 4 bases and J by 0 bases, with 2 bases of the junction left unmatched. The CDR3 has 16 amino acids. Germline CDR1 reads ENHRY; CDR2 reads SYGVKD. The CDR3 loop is CAISVTSGSSYNEQFF. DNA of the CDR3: TGTGCCATCAGTGTCACTAGCGGGAGCTCCTACAATGAGCAGTTCTTC.

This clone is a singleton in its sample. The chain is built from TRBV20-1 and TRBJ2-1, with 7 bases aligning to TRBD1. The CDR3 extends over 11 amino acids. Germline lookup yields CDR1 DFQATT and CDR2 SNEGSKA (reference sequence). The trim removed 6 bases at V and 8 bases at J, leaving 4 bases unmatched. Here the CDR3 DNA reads TGCAGTGCCGGTCAGGGGGATGAGCAGTTCTTC. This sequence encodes CSAGQGDEQFF.

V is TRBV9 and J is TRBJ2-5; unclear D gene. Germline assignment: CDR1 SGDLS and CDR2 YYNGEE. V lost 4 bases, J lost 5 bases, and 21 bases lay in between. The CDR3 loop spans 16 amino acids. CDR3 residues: CASSPGVVESRETQYF. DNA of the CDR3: TGTGCCAGCAGCCCCGGAGTCGTCGAAAGTAGGGAGACCCAGTACTTC.

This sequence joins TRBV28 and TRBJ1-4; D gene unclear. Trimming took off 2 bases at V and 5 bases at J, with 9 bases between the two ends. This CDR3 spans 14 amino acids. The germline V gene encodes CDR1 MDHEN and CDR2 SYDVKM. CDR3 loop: CASSLGQFNEKLFF. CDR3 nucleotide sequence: TGTGCCAGCAGTTTAGGTCAGTTCAATGAAAAACTGTTTTTT. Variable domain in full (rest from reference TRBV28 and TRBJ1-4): DVKVTQSSRYLVKRTGEKVFLECVQDMDHENMFWYRQDPGLGLRLIYFSYDVKMKEKGDIPEGYSVSREKKERFSLILESASTNQTSMYLCASSLGQFNEKLFFGSGTQLSVL.

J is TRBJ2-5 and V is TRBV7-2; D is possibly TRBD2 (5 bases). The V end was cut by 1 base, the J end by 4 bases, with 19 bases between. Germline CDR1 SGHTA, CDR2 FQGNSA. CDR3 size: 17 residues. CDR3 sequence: CASSLESGPLGRETQYF. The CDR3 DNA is TGTGCCAGCAGCTTAGAATCCGGACCTTTGGGGAGAGAGACCCAGTACTTC.

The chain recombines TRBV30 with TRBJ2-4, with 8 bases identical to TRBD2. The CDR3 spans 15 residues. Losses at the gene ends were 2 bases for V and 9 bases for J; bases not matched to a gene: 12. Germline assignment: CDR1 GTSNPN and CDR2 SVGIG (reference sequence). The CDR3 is CAWSFGSGMGGIQYF. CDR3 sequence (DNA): TGTGCCTGGAGTTTCGGTAGCGGGATGGGGGGCATTCAGTACTTC.

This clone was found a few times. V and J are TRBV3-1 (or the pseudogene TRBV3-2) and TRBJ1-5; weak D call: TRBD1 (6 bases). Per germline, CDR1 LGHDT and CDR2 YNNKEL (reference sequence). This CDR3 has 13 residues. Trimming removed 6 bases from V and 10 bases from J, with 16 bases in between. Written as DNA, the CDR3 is TGTGCCAGCAGTCAGGGGCCGGGTGGACCCCAGCATTTT. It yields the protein CASSQGPGGPQHF.

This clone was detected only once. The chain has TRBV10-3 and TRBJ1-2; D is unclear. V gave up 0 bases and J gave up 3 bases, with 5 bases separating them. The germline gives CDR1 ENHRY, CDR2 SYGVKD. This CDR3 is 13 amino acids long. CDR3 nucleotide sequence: TGTGCCATCAGTGAGTCGGCAGACTATGGCTACACCTTC. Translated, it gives CAISESADYGYTF.

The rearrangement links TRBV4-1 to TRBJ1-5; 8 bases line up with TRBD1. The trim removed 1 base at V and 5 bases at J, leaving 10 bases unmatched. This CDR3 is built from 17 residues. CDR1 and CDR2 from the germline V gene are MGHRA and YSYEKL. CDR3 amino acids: CASSQAGGAAPHQPQHF. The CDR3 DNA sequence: TGCGCCAGCAGCCAAGCAGGGGGCGCGGCCCCTCATCAGCCCCAGCATTTT.

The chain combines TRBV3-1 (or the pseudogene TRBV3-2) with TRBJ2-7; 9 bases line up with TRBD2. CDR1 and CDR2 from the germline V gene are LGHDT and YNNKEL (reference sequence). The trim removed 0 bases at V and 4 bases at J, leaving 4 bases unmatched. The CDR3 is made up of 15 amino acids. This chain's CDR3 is CASSQDPSGVYEQYF. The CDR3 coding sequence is TGTGCCAGCAGCCAAGACCCTAGCGGGGTGTACGAGCAGTACTTC.

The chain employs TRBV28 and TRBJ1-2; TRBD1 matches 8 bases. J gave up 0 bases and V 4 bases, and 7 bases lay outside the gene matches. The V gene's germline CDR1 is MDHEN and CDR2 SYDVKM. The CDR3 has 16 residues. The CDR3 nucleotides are TGTGCCAGCAGTTCAAACCGGGACAGGCCTAACTATGGCTACACCTTC. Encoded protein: CASSSNRDRPNYGYTF.

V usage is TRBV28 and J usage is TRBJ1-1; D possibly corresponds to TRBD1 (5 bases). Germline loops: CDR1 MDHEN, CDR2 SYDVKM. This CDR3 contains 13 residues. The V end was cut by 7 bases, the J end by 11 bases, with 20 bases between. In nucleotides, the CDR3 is TGTGCCAGCAAAATTACAGGTAGATGGTCGGCTTTCTTT. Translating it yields CASKITGRWSAFF.

CDR3 coding DNA: TGTGCCAGCTCACTGGACAGGGCAAATGAAAAACTGTTTTTT. Protein product: CASSLDRANEKLFF. The chain employs TRBV18 and TRBJ1-4; 8 bases agree with TRBD1. Germline values: CDR1 KGHSH, CDR2 LQKENI. After removal of 4 bases from V and 5 bases from J, the junction contained 3 bases not matched to a gene. This CDR3 is 14 amino acids long.

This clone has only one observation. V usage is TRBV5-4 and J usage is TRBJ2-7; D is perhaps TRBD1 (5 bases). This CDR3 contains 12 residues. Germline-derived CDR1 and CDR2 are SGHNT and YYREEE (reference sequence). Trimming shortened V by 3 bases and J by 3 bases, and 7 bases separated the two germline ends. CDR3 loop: CASSSTGYEQYF. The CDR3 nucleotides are TGTGCCAGCAGCTCAACAGGCTACGAGCAGTACTTC.

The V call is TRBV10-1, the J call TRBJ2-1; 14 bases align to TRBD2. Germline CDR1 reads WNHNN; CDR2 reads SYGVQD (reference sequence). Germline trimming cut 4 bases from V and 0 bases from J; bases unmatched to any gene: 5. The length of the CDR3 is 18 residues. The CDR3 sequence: CASSGTSGRSSSYNEQFF. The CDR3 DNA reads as TGCGCCAGCAGTGGGACTAGCGGGAGGTCGAGCTCCTACAATGAGCAGTTCTTC.

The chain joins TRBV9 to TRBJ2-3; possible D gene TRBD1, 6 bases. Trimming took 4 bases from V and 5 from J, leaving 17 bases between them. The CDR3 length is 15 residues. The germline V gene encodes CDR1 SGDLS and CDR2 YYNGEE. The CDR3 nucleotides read TGTGCCAGCAGCCCCCCGGCAGGGGTGAAAGATACGCAGTATTTT. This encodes CASSPPAGVKDTQYF.